This passage covers 7 T cell receptor beta chains from one sample sequenced in a study of identical twins. TCRdb recomputed calls from the 5' RACE reads with MiXCR, one row per CDR3 protein. The sample shows fewer than 450,000 distinct CDR3 sequences, approximately 8.8% of them seen only once. Sequenced input: naive T cells sorted from blood. The receptors derive from a woman in her 50s in good health.

Comments on this clonotype: Being one base from a much bigger clone, this may be a read error. V usage is TRBV20-1 and J usage is TRBJ2-1; D may correspond to TRBD1 or TRBD2 (7 bases each). CDR1 is DFQATT, CDR2 SNEGSKA, per germline (reference sequence). The CDR3 is made up of 16 amino acids. In DNA, the CDR3 is TGCAGTACTAGAGGGGGCGCGGGAGTGAGTTACAATGAGCAGTTCTTC. Translated: CSTRGGAGVSYNEQFF.

This clonotype was seen more than once but under ten times. V usage is TRBV5-6 and J usage is TRBJ2-7, with TRBD1 matching over 9 bases. J gave up 1 base and V 7 bases, and 6 bases lay outside the gene matches. This CDR3 is built from 14 residues. Germline V gene lookup returns CDR1 SGHDT and CDR2 YYEEEE. In DNA, the CDR3 is TGTGCCAGCCTCGACAGGGGGTGGTCCTACGAGCAGTACGTC. This translates into CASLDRGWSYEQYV.

The V call is TRBV27, the J call TRBJ2-1; D may be TRBD1 (5 bases). The V end was cut by 5 bases, the J end by 7 bases, with 9 bases between. The CDR3 loop spans 12 amino acids. Per the germline V gene, CDR1 is MNHEY and CDR2 is SMNVEV (reference sequence). CDR3 residues: CASSGQGNEQFF. DNA for the CDR3: TGTGCCAGCAGTGGGCAGGGTAATGAGCAGTTCTTC.

V is TRBV7-8 and J is TRBJ2-5; D gene ambiguous. Germline CDR1 reads SGHVS; CDR2 reads FQNEAQ. The CDR3 spans 13 residues. Trimming left V 5 bases short and J 7 bases short, with 14 bases between. In DNA form, the CDR3 reads TGTGCCAGCAGCACTCATCTGGTAGGGACCCAGTACTTC. Its translation: CASSTHLVGTQYF.

This clonotype has a handful of counts. V is TRBV5-1 and J is TRBJ1-1; TRBD1 aligns across 7 bases. The CDR3 spans 14 residues. The V gene's germline CDR1 is SGHRS and CDR2 YFSETQ. V lost 5 bases to trimming and J lost 8 bases; unmatched junction nucleotides: 12. The CDR3: CASRWLQGRWEAFF. CDR3 sequence (DNA): TGCGCCAGCAGGTGGTTACAGGGGCGGTGGGAAGCTTTCTTT. Full variable domain (outside the CDR3, taken from reference TRBV5-1 and TRBJ1-1): KAGVTQTPRYLIKTRGQQVTLSCSPISGHRSVSWYQQTPGQGLQFLFEYFSETQRNKGNFPGRFSGRQFSNSRSEMNVSTLELGDSALYLCASRWLQGRWEAFFGQGTRLTVV.

This clonotype was detected a few times. The chain uses TRBV6-1 and TRBJ2-1; D might be TRBD1 (5 bases). The CDR3 runs to 12 residues. The V and J ends lost 10 bases and 4 bases respectively, with 11 bases between them. Germline V CDR1 and CDR2: MNHNS, SASEGT. The CDR3 region has the DNA TGTGCCACCCCGACAGTTTACAATGAGCAGTTCTTC. Translating it yields CATPTVYNEQFF.

This clonotype was detected many times. V usage is TRBV2 and J usage is TRBJ2-3; 10 positions match TRBD2. V shed 7 bases and J 5 bases; nucleotides not matched to a gene: 6. Looked up from germline, CDR1 is SNHLY and CDR2 is FYNNEI. The CDR3 consists of 14 residues. The CDR3 DNA sequence: TGTGCCAGCATCGAGCGGGAGGGATTAGATACGCAGTATTTT. As protein: CASIEREGLDTQYF.